The 30 T cell receptor beta chains below come from one sample, sequenced in a study of patients and donors after allogeneic stem cell transplantation. From the RT-PCR reads, TCRdb called clonotypes with MiXCR, one entry per CDR3 protein. The profile shows about a million distinct CDR3 sequences, about a sixth of them singletons. The sequenced sample consisted of blood, either unsorted or a sorted T cell fraction (not recorded which). All receptors derive from a human donor who was either an allogeneic HSCT recipient or a stem cell or donor lymphocyte infusion donor (not recorded which). It is not recorded whose cells these are; they may come from a transplant donor.

This clonotype appeared many times. This chain connects TRBV12-3 or TRBV12-4 to TRBJ2-2, with 7 bases that match TRBD2. The CDR3 totals 14 residues. Germline trimming cut 8 bases from V and 2 bases from J; bases unmatched to any gene: 5. In nucleotides, the CDR3 is TGTGCCAGCGCCGGGAGGAGTAACACCGGGGAGCTGTTTTTT. Amino acids: CASAGRSNTGELFF.

V gene TRBV19 combines with J gene TRBJ1-5; D is unclear. From germline, CDR1 is LNHDA and CDR2 SQIVND (reference sequence). The CDR3 runs to 16 residues. The V gene lost 6 bases and the J gene lost 2 bases, with 17 bases spanning the gap. CDR3 nucleotide sequence: TGTGCCAGTAGAGTCGCGTCTCCCCGAGGCAATCAGCCCCAGCATTTT. Its translation: CASRVASPRGNQPQHF.

This clonotype was counted only a few times. V and J are TRBV15 and TRBJ2-5, with 7 bases lining up with TRBD2. Germline V gives CDR1 LNHNV, CDR2 YYDKDF (reference sequence). With V trimmed by 1 base and J by 3 bases, 8 bases remained unmatched. CDR3 length equals 16 residues. CDR3 region: CATSRAPWEGKETQYF. CDR3 bases: TGTGCCACCAGCAGAGCCCCTTGGGAGGGAAAAGAGACCCAGTACTTC.

This clonotype was seen more than once but under ten times. The J gene is TRBJ1-3, the V gene TRBV12-3 or TRBV12-4; D remains unclear. The CDR3 spans 16 residues. V shed 2 bases and J shed 4 bases, with 15 bases lying between them. The CDR3 spells CASSLIPHAGGNTIYF. CDR3 bases: TGTGCCAGCAGTTTAATTCCTCACGCCGGGGGAAACACCATATATTTT.

The chain is built from TRBV20-1 and TRBJ1-5, with 7 nucleotides matching TRBD1. J was trimmed by 3 bases and V by 1 base; bases with no gene match: 18. The CDR3 runs to 19 residues. CDR1 is DFQATT and CDR2 is SNEGSKA in the germline V gene (reference sequence). The chain's CDR3 is CSARVERQGSRDLNQPQHF. The DNA of the CDR3 is TGCAGTGCTAGAGTTGAGAGACAGGGATCTAGAGACCTCAATCAGCCCCAGCATTTT.

In its sample, this clonotype was seen a few times. V usage is TRBV20-1 and J usage is TRBJ2-1; D is possibly TRBD1 or TRBD2 (5 bases each). Trimming stripped 5 bases from V and 3 bases from J, with 14 bases between. CDR1 is DFQATT and CDR2 is SNEGSKA in the germline V gene (reference sequence). The CDR3 is 14 amino acids. The CDR3 loop reads CSAPGTIVYNEQFF. The CDR3 bases are TGCAGTGCTCCCGGGACGATCGTCTACAATGAGCAGTTCTTC.

The chain is built from TRBV9 and TRBJ2-1; TRBD2 agrees at 11 bases. Trimming at V came to 3 bases and at J to 4 bases, leaving 6 bases not matched to a gene. Germline CDR1 reads SGDLS; CDR2 reads YYNGEE. The CDR3 runs to 16 residues. The CDR3 DNA sequence: TGTGCCAGCAGCGAACTAGCGGGGGAGACATACAATGAGCAGTTCTTC. Encoded protein: CASSELAGETYNEQFF.

This clonotype was picked up many times. The chain uses TRBV20-1 and TRBJ2-7; 9 positions match TRBD2. The germline V gene encodes CDR1 DFQATT and CDR2 SNEGSKA (reference sequence). V lost 3 bases, J lost 1 base, and 7 bases stayed unmatched. This CDR3 has 15 amino acids. CDR3: CSARTILAGSYEQYF. CDR3 in DNA: TGCAGTGCTAGGACTATTCTAGCGGGATCCTACGAGCAGTACTTC.

This clonotype was counted a few times. The chain couples TRBV20-1 to TRBJ2-7; perhaps TRBD1 as D (6 bases). The ends were cut back, 3 bases at V and 5 bases at J, with 17 bases in the middle. The CDR3 is made up of 14 amino acids. CDR1 and CDR2 (germline): DFQATT, SNEGSKA (reference sequence). CDR3 residues: CSARSTGLWDEQYF. CDR3 bases: TGCAGTGCTAGGTCTACAGGGTTGTGGGACGAGCAGTACTTC.

The gene calls are TRBV27 and TRBJ2-1, with 9 nucleotides matching TRBD2. The length of the CDR3 is 15 residues. The V gene's germline CDR1 is MNHEY and CDR2 SMNVEV (reference sequence). J lost 3 bases, V lost 6 bases, and 6 bases had no gene match. CDR3 sequence reads: CASSTRGRDYNEQFF. The DNA for the CDR3 is TGTGCCAGCAGCACACGCGGGAGGGACTACAATGAGCAGTTCTTC.

This sequence joins TRBV3-1 and TRBJ2-2; 8 nucleotides match TRBD2. There are 14 residues in the CDR3. Germline V lookup: CDR1 LGHDT, CDR2 YNNKEL (reference sequence). V lost 4 bases and J lost 6; bases outside the gene matches: 4. The CDR3 bases are TGTGCCAGCAGCCCAGCGGGGGTCGCCGGGGAGCTGTTTTTT. Translated: CASSPAGVAGELFF.

The chain joins TRBV30 to TRBJ2-5; TRBD1 might be the D (6 bases). V shed 0 bases and J shed 4 bases, with 9 bases lying between them. The germline gives CDR1 GTSNPN, CDR2 SVGIG (reference sequence). This CDR3 region has 13 residues. The CDR3 DNA reads as TGTGCCTGGAGTGTACTAGGGGGAGAGACCCAGTACTTC. The encoded protein is CAWSVLGGETQYF. The full variable domain, completed using reference TRBV30 and TRBJ2-5, is SQTIHQWPATLVQPVGSPLSLECTVEGTSNPNLYWYRQAAGRGLQLLFYSVGIGQISSEVPQNLSASRPQDRQFILSSKKLLLSDSGFYLCAWSVLGGETQYFGPGTRLLVL.

The chain employs TRBV25-1 and TRBJ1-3; tentatively, D is TRBD1 (6 bases). This CDR3 is built from 14 residues. Germline V gene data show CDR1 as MGHDK and CDR2 as SYGVNS. Trimming cost V 8 bases and J 2 bases, with 13 bases left between them. CDR3 sequence reads: CASSAGATGNTIYF. CDR3 in DNA: TGTGCCAGCTCTGCAGGGGCTACTGGAAACACCATATATTTT.

The chain links TRBV4-3 to TRBJ2-3, with 10 positions matching TRBD1. Per the germline V gene, CDR1 is LGHNA and CDR2 is YSLEER. The J segment lost 5 bases and the V segment lost 4 bases, leaving 9 bases of the junction unmatched. CDR3 length: 16 amino acids. DNA of the CDR3: TGCGCCAGCAGCCCCCGGGACAGGGGCCGGCGAGATACGCAGTATTTT. As protein: CASSPRDRGRRDTQYF.

V and J are TRBV28 and TRBJ2-3; 8 nucleotides line up with TRBD1. Germline loops: CDR1 MDHEN, CDR2 SYDVKM. The trim removed 4 bases at V and 8 bases at J, leaving 5 bases unmatched. CDR3 size: 13 residues. The CDR3 DNA reads TGTGCCAGCAGTTCAGGGGGCGGGACTACGCAGTATTTT. It specifies CASSSGGGTTQYF.

The chain employs TRBV20-1 and TRBJ1-1; D is unclear. V lost 1 base and J 4 bases, leaving 13 bases between the germline ends. This CDR3 region has 14 residues. Germline V gene data show CDR1 as DFQATT and CDR2 as SNEGSKA (reference sequence). The CDR3 here is CSARVTGGSTEAFF. CDR3 in DNA: TGCAGTGCTAGAGTAACGGGCGGGAGCACTGAAGCTTTCTTT.

This clonotype has a handful of counts. The V and J genes are TRBV5-1 and TRBJ2-1, with D possibly called TRBD1 or TRBD2 (5 bases each). CDR1 and CDR2 (germline): SGHRS, YFSETQ. V lost 4 bases and J 5 bases, leaving 16 bases between the germline ends. This CDR3 is 15 amino acids long. For the CDR3, the DNA is TGCGCCAGCAGCACCGGGACCTCCGACAACAATGAGCAGTTCTTC. Residues: CASSTGTSDNNEQFF.

This clonotype was counted between two and nine times. The gene calls are TRBV20-1 and TRBJ2-7; the match to TRBD2 covers 12 bases. The V gene end was trimmed by 1 base and the J gene end by 12 bases; junction bases not matched to a gene: 4. The CDR3 spans 12 residues. In germline, CDR1 is DFQATT, CDR2 SNEGSKA (reference sequence). The CDR3 region has the DNA TGCAGTGCTAGAGCTAGCGGGGGGGCCGTGTACTTC. Translating gives CSARASGGAVYF.

The chain has TRBV4-2 and TRBJ1-1; D uncertain. CDR3 length: 15 residues. Germline CDR1 and CDR2: LGHNA and YNFKEQ. V lost 0 bases, J lost 6 bases, and 14 bases lay in between. In DNA, the CDR3 is TGTGCCAGCAGCCAAGATATCACAACCATCGCTGAAGCTTTCTTT. Its protein is CASSQDITTIAEAFF.

This clonotype was seen many times. The rearrangement links TRBV11-2 to TRBJ2-2, with 10 positions matching TRBD1. CDR1 and CDR2 from the germline V gene are SGHAT and FQNNGV. This CDR3 is 15 amino acids long. J was trimmed by 5 bases and V by 6 bases; bases with no gene match: 6. CDR3 sequence: CASSRGQGETGELFF. The CDR3 coding sequence is TGTGCCAGCAGTAGAGGACAGGGGGAGACCGGGGAGCTGTTTTTT. The full variable domain, rest sourced from reference TRBV11-2 and TRBJ2-2, is EAGVAQSPRYKIIEKRQSVAFWCNPISGHATLYWYQQILGQGPKLLIQFQNNGVVDDSQLPKDRFSAERLKGVDSTLKIQPAKLEDSAVYLCASSRGQGETGELFFGEGSRLTVL.

This clonotype was picked up many times. The V and J genes are TRBV24-1 and TRBJ1-5; a possible D gene is TRBD1 (6 bases). Germline V lookup: CDR1 KGHDR, CDR2 SFDVKD. The CDR3 is 15 amino acids. The germline V and J ends were trimmed by 3 bases and 1 base, with 9 bases remaining between them. CDR3 sequence reads: CATSDGGASNQPQHF. CDR3 nucleotide sequence: TGTGCCACCAGTGATGGGGGGGCAAGCAATCAGCCCCAGCATTTT.

About this clonotype: Compared with germline, one end of the junction differs, possibly owing to a read error. The chain employs TRBV5-1 and TRBJ2-7; D possibly corresponds to TRBD1 (6 bases). CDR1 and CDR2 (germline): SGHRS, YFSETQ. This CDR3 comprises 14 residues. The CDR3 DNA sequence: TGCGCCAGCAGCTTGGAGGGGGAGTCCTACGAGCATTACTTC. This sequence encodes CASSLEGESYEHYF.

The gene calls are TRBV9 and TRBJ2-3; TRBD1 is a possible D gene (6 bases). This CDR3 has 15 amino acids. Germline lookup yields CDR1 SGDLS and CDR2 YYNGEE. V lost 1 base and J 4 bases, leaving 13 bases between the germline ends. Here the CDR3 reads CASSVLSPGADTQYF. CDR3 bases: TGTGCCAGCAGCGTATTGTCCCCAGGGGCAGATACGCAGTATTTT.

This clonotype was observed a handful of times. The chain has TRBV6-1 and TRBJ1-1; no reliable D call. Germline-derived CDR1 and CDR2 are MNHNS and SASEGT. Deletions cut 11 bases from V and 2 bases from J, with 24 bases between. The CDR3 is 16 amino acids. In nucleotides, the CDR3 is TGTGCCGGCTCACCATGGCAGGCGATAACCAACACTGAAGCTTTCTTT. This translates into CAGSPWQAITNTEAFF.

The chain combines TRBV20-1 with TRBJ2-5, with 9 bases identical to TRBD2. V gave up 3 bases and J gave up 1 base; unmatched junction bases: 6. Germline values: CDR1 DFQATT, CDR2 SNEGSKA (reference sequence). This CDR3 region has 15 residues. CDR3 sequence reads: CSASIPREGQETQYF. CDR3 coding DNA: TGCAGTGCTAGTATACCGCGGGAGGGCCAAGAGACCCAGTACTTC.

The gene calls are TRBV9 and TRBJ1-2; possible D gene TRBD1, 5 bases. Germline V gives CDR1 SGDLS, CDR2 YYNGEE. The length of the CDR3 is 14 residues. V was shortened by 3 bases and J by 4 bases, with 13 bases between the two germline ends. CDR3 sequence reads: CASSEFSQGYGYTF. As DNA, the CDR3 is TGTGCCAGCAGCGAATTCTCCCAGGGCTATGGCTACACCTTC.

This clonotype was found a few times. V is TRBV4-2 and J is TRBJ2-7, with TRBD2 matching over 12 bases. V lost 2 bases and J lost 6; bases outside the gene matches: 8. The length of the CDR3 is 16 residues. Germline V gene sequence: CDR1 LGHNA, CDR2 YNFKEQ. The CDR3 reads CASSQPSGGAQLEQYF. CDR3 DNA sequence: TGTGCCAGCAGCCAACCTAGCGGGGGGGCCCAGCTCGAGCAGTACTTC.

The V and J genes are TRBV4-3 and TRBJ1-6, with D unclear. V was clipped by 0 bases and J by 9 bases, with 9 bases between them. There are 14 residues in the CDR3. CDR1 is LGHNA and CDR2 is YSLEER in the germline V gene. The CDR3 bases are TGCGCCAGCAGCCAAGATTTTGCAGCTTCACCCCTCCACTTT. Its translation is CASSQDFAASPLHF.

The chain is built from TRBV12-3 or TRBV12-4 and TRBJ1-2; D ambiguous. The ends were cut back, 7 bases at V and 4 bases at J, with 16 bases in the middle. The CDR3 loop spans 14 amino acids. CDR3 loop: CASNTLDSLYGYTF. The CDR3 region has the DNA TGTGCCAGCAATACCCTAGACTCCCTCTATGGCTACACCTTC.

The chain links TRBV5-1 to TRBJ2-5; D may match TRBD1 or TRBD2 (5 bases each). This CDR3 has 16 amino acids. Trimming shortened V by 0 bases and J by 5 bases, and 17 bases separated the two germline ends. In germline, CDR1 is SGHRS, CDR2 YFSETQ. The CDR3 DNA follows: TGCGCCAGCAGCTTGGGGGGACGGCCCGGAACGGAGACCCAGTACTTC. Translated, it gives CASSLGGRPGTETQYF.